This TCR beta chain was found in a study of blood T cell repertoires in COVID-19. Study overall: The United States, Italy and Spain supplied acute and convalescent COVID-19 samples.

Only in-frame clones appear in the TCRdb table, and some are missing; sequencing was by immunoSEQ multiplex PCR. Counted here are 380,000 or so clones, roughly 90% occurring once; the ten biggest clones make up roughly 0.97%. The CDR3 runs to 18 residues. The germline V gene has CDR1 LNHDA and CDR2 SQIVND (reference sequence). V was clipped by 1 base and J by 7 bases; unmatched bases: 16. This chain uses TRBV19 with TRBJ1-2, with 9 nucleotides matching TRBD1. The material sequenced was PBMCs or T cells enriched from blood (not recorded which). This TCR was recovered from a woman aged 25 to 45 with acute COVID-19. This CDR3 is CASSIGATFRDRDRGYTF. CDR3 nucleotides: TGTGCCAGTAGTATAGGAGCAACCTTCCGGGACAGGGATCGTGGCTACACCTTC.